Listed below are T cell receptor beta chains from one sample, sequenced in a study of T cell repertoires in cytomegalovirus infection. Each CDR3 protein gets one entry after TCRdb re-called the reads with MiXCR. The data contain 480,000 or so distinct CDR3 sequences, about 11% of them singletons. Sample: PBMCs. These TCRs come from a human donor in good health (CMV status not recorded). Some clones in this sample may be carry-over from other donors' samples. CDR3s include the opening cysteine and the closing phenylalanine or tryptophan. Fields, in order: D gene, V gene, clone size, J gene, CDR3 protein, CDR3 DNA. A D gene is named only where the DNA matches it firmly. Clone size is given for some rows only: seen once, a few or many times, or a class if the clone is expanded.

D: .
V: TRBV7-9
size: .
J: TRBJ2-5
CDR3: CASSLERVRQETQYF
DNA: TGTGCCAGCAGCTTAGAGAGGGTACGCCAAGAGACCCAGTACTTC

D: .
V: TRBV7-9
size: many
J: TRBJ1-1
CDR3: CASSLRRQNTEAFF
DNA: TGTGCCAGCAGCTTACGGCGACAGAACACTGAAGCTTTCTTT

D: .
V: TRBV12-3/TRBV12-4
size: many
J: TRBJ2-7
CDR3: CASSLSAGVYEQYF
DNA: TGTGCCAGCAGTTTATCGGCAGGGGTCTACGAGCAGTACTTC

D: TRBD2
V: TRBV12-3/TRBV12-4
size: many
J: TRBJ2-1
CDR3: CASSFSLGLAGGGNEQFF
DNA: TGTGCCAGCAGTTTCTCCCTTGGACTAGCGGGGGGTGGGAATGAGCAGTTCTTC

D: TRBD2
V: TRBV18
size: .
J: TRBJ2-5
CDR3: CASSRTSGQETQYF
DNA: TGTGCCAGCTCACGGACTAGCGGGCAAGAGACCCAGTACTTC

D: .
V: TRBV20-1
size: few
J: TRBJ2-7
CDR3: CSIGVKTYEQYF
DNA: TGCAGTATAGGGGTGAAGACCTACGAGCAGTACTTC

D: .
V: TRBV2
size: many
J: TRBJ1-4
CDR3: CASSEGQSFNEKLFF
DNA: TGTGCCAGCAGTGAAGGTCAGAGTTTTAATGAAAAACTGTTTTTT

D: .
V: TRBV12-3/TRBV12-4
size: many
J: TRBJ1-5
CDR3: CASSRSNSNQPQHF
DNA: TGTGCCAGCAGCCGCAGTAATAGCAATCAGCCCCAGCATTTT

D: .
V: TRBV18
size: few
J: TRBJ2-7
CDR3: CASSPPPDRYEQYF
DNA: TGTGCCAGCTCACCACCGCCCGACCGCTACGAGCAGTACTTC

D: TRBD1
V: TRBV27
size: many
J: TRBJ1-1
CDR3: CASSPHRDSLAEAFF
DNA: TGTGCCAGCAGTCCCCACCGGGACAGCCTAGCTGAAGCTTTCTTT

D: .
V: TRBV7-9
size: many
J: TRBJ1-2
CDR3: CASSFAEGNGYTF
DNA: TGTGCCAGCAGCTTCGCTGAGGGGAATGGCTACACCTTC

D: .
V: TRBV6-2/TRBV6-3
size: many
J: TRBJ2-1
CDR3: CASSYSRTGAIYNEQFF
DNA: TGTGCCAGCAGTTACTCGAGGACGGGGGCTATCTACAATGAGCAGTTCTTC

D: .
V: TRBV20-1
size: .
J: TRBJ2-5
CDR3: CSARRLEGETQYF
DNA: TGCAGTGCTAGACGACTGGAGGGGGAGACCCAGTACTTC

D: .
V: TRBV20-1
size: few
J: TRBJ1-5
CDR3: CSARGQALVGPQHF
DNA: TGCAGTGCTAGGGGCCAGGCCCTCGTAGGGCCCCAGCATTTT

D: .
V: TRBV19
size: .
J: TRBJ1-1
CDR3: CALRGGGASTEAFF
DNA: TGTGCCCTCCGGGGGGGGGGAGCGAGCACTGAAGCTTTCTTT

D: TRBD1
V: TRBV12-3/TRBV12-4
size: many
J: TRBJ2-7
CDR3: CASSLPRQGLYEQYF
DNA: TGTGCCAGCAGCTTACCCCGACAGGGCCTCTACGAGCAGTACTTC

D: TRBD1
V: TRBV4-1
size: .
J: TRBJ2-5
CDR3: CASSDQGAAQETQYF
DNA: TGCGCCAGCAGCGACCAGGGGGCGGCCCAAGAGACCCAGTACTTC